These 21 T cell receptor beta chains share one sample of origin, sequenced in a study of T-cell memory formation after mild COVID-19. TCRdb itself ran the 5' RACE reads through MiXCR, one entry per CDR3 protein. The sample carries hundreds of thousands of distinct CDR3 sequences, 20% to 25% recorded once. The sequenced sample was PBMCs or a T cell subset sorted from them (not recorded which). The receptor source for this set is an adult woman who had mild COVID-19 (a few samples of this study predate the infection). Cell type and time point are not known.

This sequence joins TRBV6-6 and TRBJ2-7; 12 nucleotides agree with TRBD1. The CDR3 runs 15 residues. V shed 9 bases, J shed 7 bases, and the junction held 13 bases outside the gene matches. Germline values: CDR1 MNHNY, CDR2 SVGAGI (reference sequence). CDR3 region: CASSHRDRGPEEQYF. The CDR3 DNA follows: TGTGCCAGTTCCCACCGGGACAGGGGGCCAGAGGAGCAGTACTTC.

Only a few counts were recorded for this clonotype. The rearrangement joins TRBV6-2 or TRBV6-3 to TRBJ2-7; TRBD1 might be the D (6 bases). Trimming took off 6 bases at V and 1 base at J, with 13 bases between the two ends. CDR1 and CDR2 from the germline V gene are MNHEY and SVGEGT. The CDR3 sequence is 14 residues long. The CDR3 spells CASSLDSLSYEQYF. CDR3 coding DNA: TGTGCCAGCAGCCTGGACAGTTTATCCTACGAGCAGTACTTC.

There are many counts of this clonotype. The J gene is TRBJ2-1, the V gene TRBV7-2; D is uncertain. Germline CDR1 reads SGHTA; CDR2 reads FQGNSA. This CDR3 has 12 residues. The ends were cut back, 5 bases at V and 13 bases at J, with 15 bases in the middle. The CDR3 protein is CASSASALQQFF. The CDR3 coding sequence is TGTGCCAGCAGCGCATCCGCTTTACAACAGTTCTTC.

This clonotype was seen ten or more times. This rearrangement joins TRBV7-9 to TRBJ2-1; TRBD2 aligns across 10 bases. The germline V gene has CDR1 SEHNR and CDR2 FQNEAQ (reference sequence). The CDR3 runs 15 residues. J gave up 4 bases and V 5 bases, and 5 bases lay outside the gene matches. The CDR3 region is CASSQAGGNYNEQFF. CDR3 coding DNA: TGTGCCAGCAGCCAAGCGGGAGGGAATTACAATGAGCAGTTCTTC.

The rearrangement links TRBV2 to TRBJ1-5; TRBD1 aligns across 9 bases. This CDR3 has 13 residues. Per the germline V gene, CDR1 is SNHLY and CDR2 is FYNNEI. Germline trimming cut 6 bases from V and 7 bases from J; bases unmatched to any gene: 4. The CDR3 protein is CASSGQGRQPQHF. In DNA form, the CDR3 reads TGTGCCAGCAGCGGACAGGGGCGGCAGCCCCAGCATTTT.

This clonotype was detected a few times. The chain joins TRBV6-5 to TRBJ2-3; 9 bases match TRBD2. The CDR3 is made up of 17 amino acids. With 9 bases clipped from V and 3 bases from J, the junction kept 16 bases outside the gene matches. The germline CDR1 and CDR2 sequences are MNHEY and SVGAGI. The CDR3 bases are TGTGCCAGTACCCAGCGGGGGGCCGGCGTACGAACAGATACGCAGTATTTT. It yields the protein CASTQRGAGVRTDTQYF.

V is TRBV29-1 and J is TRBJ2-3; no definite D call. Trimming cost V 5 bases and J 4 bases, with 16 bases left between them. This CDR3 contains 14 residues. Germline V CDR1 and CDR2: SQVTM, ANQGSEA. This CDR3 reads CSVMKGASSDTQYF. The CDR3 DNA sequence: TGCAGCGTTATGAAGGGCGCGTCGTCAGATACGCAGTATTTT.

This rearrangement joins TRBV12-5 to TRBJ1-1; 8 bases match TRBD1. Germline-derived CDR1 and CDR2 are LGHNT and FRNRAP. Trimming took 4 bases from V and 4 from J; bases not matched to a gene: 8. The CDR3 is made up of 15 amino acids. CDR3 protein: CASGSKTGASTEAFF. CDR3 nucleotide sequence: TGTGCTAGTGGTTCGAAGACAGGGGCGAGCACTGAAGCTTTCTTT. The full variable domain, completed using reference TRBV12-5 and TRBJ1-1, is DARVTQTPRHKVTEMGQEVTMRCQPILGHNTVFWYRQTMMQGLELLAYFRNRAPLDDSGMPKDRFSAEMPDATLATLKIQPSEPRDSAVYFCASGSKTGASTEAFFGQGTRLTVV.

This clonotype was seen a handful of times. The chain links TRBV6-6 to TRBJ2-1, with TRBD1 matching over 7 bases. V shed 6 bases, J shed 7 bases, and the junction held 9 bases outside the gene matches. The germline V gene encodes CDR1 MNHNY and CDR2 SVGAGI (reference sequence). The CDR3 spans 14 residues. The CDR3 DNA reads TGTGCCAGCAGAAAGACAGGGTCAGGTAATGAGCAGTTCTTC. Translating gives CASRKTGSGNEQFF.

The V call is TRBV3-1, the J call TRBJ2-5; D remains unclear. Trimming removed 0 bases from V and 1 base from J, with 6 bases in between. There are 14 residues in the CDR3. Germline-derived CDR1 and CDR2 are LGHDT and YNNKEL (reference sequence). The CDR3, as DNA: TGTGCCAGCAGCCAAGATCGAGTCCAAGAGACCCAGTACTTC. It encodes CASSQDRVQETQYF.

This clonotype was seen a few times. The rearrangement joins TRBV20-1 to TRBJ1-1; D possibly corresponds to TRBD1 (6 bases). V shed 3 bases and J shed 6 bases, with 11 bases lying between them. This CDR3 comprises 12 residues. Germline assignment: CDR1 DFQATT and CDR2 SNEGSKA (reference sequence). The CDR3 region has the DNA TGCAGTGCTAGTCACAGGGACCCTGAAGCTTTCTTT. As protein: CSASHRDPEAFF.

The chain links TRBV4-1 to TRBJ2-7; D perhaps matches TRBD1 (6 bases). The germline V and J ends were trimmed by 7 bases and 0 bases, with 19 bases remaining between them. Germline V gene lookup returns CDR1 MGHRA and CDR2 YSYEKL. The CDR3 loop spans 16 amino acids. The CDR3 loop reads CASNRRDTDPSYEQYF. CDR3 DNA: TGCGCCAGCAACCGCCGGGACACCGACCCCTCCTACGAGCAGTACTTC.

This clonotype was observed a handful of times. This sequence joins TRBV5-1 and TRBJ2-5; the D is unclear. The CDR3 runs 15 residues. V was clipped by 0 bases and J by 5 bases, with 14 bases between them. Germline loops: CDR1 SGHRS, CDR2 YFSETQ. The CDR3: CASSLDSPTRETQYF. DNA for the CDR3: TGCGCCAGCAGCTTGGATTCGCCTACCCGGGAGACCCAGTACTTC.

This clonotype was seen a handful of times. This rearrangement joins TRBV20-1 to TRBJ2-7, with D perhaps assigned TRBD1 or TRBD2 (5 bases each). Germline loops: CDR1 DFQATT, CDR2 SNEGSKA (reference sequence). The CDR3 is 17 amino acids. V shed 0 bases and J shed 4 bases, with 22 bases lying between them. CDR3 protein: CSARDRGGSRDPYEQYF. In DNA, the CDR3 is TGCAGTGCTAGAGATCGAGGAGGTAGCAGGGACCCATACGAGCAGTACTTC.

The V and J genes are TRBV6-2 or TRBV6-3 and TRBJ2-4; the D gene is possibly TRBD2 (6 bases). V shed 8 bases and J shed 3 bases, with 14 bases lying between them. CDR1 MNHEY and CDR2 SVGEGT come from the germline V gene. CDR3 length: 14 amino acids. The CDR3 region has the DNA TGTGCCAGCGAAAGCAGGGAGGTCAAAAACATTCAGTACTTC. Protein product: CASESREVKNIQYF.

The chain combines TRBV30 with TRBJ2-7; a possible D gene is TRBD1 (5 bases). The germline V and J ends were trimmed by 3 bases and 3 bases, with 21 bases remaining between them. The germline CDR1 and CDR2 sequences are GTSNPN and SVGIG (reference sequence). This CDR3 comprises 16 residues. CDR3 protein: CAWRGQGRVLRYEQYF. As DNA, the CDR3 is TGTGCCTGGAGGGGGCAGGGCAGGGTGCTACGCTACGAGCAGTACTTC.

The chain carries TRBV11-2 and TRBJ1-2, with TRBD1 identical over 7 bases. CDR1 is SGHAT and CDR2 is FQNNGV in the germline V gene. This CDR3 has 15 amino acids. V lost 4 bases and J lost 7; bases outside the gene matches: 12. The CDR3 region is CASSSPGQAKVGYTF. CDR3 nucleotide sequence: TGTGCCAGCAGCTCCCCCGGACAGGCAAAGGTTGGCTACACCTTC.

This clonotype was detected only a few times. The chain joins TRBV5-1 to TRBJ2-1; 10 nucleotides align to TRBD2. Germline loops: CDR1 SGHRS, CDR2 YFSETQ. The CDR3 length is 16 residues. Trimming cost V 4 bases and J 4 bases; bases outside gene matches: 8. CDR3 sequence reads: CASSPGGTSEYNEQFF. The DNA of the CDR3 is TGCGCCAGCAGCCCGGGCGGGACTAGCGAGTACAATGAGCAGTTCTTC.

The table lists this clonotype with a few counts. In DNA, the CDR3 is TGTGCCAGCTCACCAGGCCTCGGGGTCACAGATACGCAGTATTTT. Translating gives CASSPGLGVTDTQYF. The chain employs TRBV18 and TRBJ2-3; possible D gene TRBD2, 5 bases. The V and J ends lost 2 bases and 2 bases respectively, with 11 bases between them. Germline V lookup: CDR1 KGHSH, CDR2 LQKENI. This CDR3 spans 15 amino acids.

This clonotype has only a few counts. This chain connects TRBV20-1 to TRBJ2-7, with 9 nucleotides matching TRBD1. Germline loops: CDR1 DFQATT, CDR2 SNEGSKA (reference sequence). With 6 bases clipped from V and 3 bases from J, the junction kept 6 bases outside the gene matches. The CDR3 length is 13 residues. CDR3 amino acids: CSAPLGQGYEQYF. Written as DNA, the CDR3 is TGCAGTGCCCCGTTGGGACAGGGCTACGAGCAGTACTTC.

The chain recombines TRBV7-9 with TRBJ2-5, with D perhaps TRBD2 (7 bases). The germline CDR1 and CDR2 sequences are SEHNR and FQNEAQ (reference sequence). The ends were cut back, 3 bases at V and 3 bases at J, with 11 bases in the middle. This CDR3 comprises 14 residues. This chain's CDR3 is CASSFGGAEETQYF. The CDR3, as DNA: TGTGCCAGCAGCTTTGGGGGGGCTGAAGAGACCCAGTACTTC. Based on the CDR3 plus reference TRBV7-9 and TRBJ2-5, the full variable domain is DTGVSQNPRHKITKRGQNVTFRCDPISEHNRLYWYRQTLGQGPEFLTYFQNEAQLEKSRLLSDRFSAERPKGSFSTLEIQRTEQGDSAMYLCASSFGGAEETQYFGPGTRLLVL.